The present T cell receptor beta chain was sequenced within a study of T-cell memory formation after mild COVID-19. Study as a whole: Largely donor-specific sequence clusters came from a couple of donors. Study results and caveats: A second wave expanding day 15 to 37 was CD4+-biased; contracting clones were balanced.

Concerning this clonotype itself: Its specificity is not known.

CDR3 length: 13 residues. Per the germline V gene, CDR1 is MNHEY and CDR2 is SVGAGI. V dropped 7 bases and J dropped 2; count of bases not matched to a gene: 4. cDNA libraries for TCR alpha and TCR beta, carrying sample barcodes and UMIs, came from 5'RACE with constant-segment primers. TCRdb processed the 5' RACE reads anew with MiXCR; each CDR3 protein has one entry. The table shows 95,000 to 110,000 distinct CDR3 sequences, with approximately 15% occurring only once. This receptor was identified in a young man who had mild COVID-19 (a few samples of this study predate the infection). Cell type and time point are not known. The chain joins TRBV6-5 to TRBJ2-7; 8 nucleotides match TRBD1. The sequencing input was PBMCs or a T cell subset sorted from them (not recorded which). CDR3 nucleotides: TGTGCCAGCAACTTACAGGGGGCCTACGAGCAGTACTTC. It translates to CASNLQGAYEQYF.